The clone carrying this TCR beta chain appeared many times. Its target is unknown. Germline CDR1 reads SEHNR; CDR2 reads FQNEAQ (reference sequence). V was cut by 5 bases and J by 8 bases, with 11 bases left in between. CDR3 size: 12 residues. Making use of molecular barcodes, quantitative 5'-RACE generated TCR beta libraries. TCRdb reanalysed the 5' RACE reads using MiXCR and keeps one entry per CDR3 protein. The table records about 240,000 distinct CDR3 sequences, 8% to 9.5% of them present only once. The data originate from a study of CD8 T cells in ankylosing spondylitis. Study-wide results and caveats: Those disease-linked clones were CD8+; they were also relatively rare in peripheral blood.

What was sequenced was blood, either unsorted or a sorted T cell fraction (not recorded which). This TCR was sampled from a male donor with ankylosing spondylitis or in good health (not recorded which). The chain employs TRBV7-9 and TRBJ2-3; D gene uncertain. The CDR3 sequence: CASSTILGTQYF. The CDR3 DNA sequence: TGTGCCAGCAGCACTATCCTGGGTACGCAGTATTTT.